Presented here are 26 T cell receptor beta chains from one specimen sequenced in a study of monozygotic twins with inflammatory bowel disease (dated by TCRdb to the late 2010s). Libraries were prepared through 5' RACE. TCRdb names Illumina HiSeq 2500 as the instrument used. TCRdb reanalyzed the reads, keeping one entry per CDR3 protein sequence and omitting DNA. The table for this sample shows about 150,000 distinct CDR3 sequences. The ten largest clones take up 1.2% of the sample. Source material: blood. The receptor set was obtained from a human donor with ulcerative colitis or Crohn's disease, or a healthy co-twin of an affected twin (not recorded which).

The chain joins TRBV6-1 to TRBJ2-3. Germline values: CDR1 MNHNS, CDR2 SASEGT. The CDR3 spans 12 residues. CDR3 protein: CASSTPTDTQYF.

This chain connects TRBV20-1 to TRBJ2-5; there is no DNA to check the TCRdb D call of TRBD1. Germline V lookup: CDR1 DFQATT, CDR2 SNEGSKA (reference sequence). This CDR3 has 12 residues. CDR3 protein: CSAFTGKETQYF.

The chain is built from TRBV25-1 and TRBJ1-1. This CDR3 has 14 residues. Germline CDR1 and CDR2: MGHDK and SYGVNS. The CDR3 region is CASSVGRMNTEAFF.

The chain links TRBV30 to TRBJ1-6. Germline V gives CDR1 GTSNPN, CDR2 SVGIG (reference sequence). CDR3 length: 14 residues. The CDR3 loop reads CAWSPRRGGSPLHF. The variable domain in full, completed from reference TRBV30 and TRBJ1-6, reads SQTIHQWPATLVQPVGSPLSLECTVEGTSNPNLYWYRQAAGRGLQLLFYSVGIGQISSEVPQNLSASRPQDRQFILSSKKLLLSDSGFYLCAWSPRRGGSPLHFGNGTRLTVT.

The chain combines TRBV5-1 with TRBJ2-7; with no DNA, the TCRdb D assignment of TRBD1 cannot be verified. Germline V CDR1 and CDR2: SGHRS, YFSETQ. The CDR3 consists of 13 residues. This CDR3 reads CASSFPGGHEQYF.

The J gene is TRBJ1-2, the V gene TRBV28; the D gene TCRdb calls, TRBD1, cannot be checked with no DNA. This CDR3 contains 14 residues. The germline gives CDR1 MDHEN, CDR2 SYDVKM. Here the CDR3 reads CASHRTGGFHGYTF.

The genes are TRBV7-2 and TRBJ2-3. Per germline, CDR1 SGHTA and CDR2 FQGNSA. The CDR3 covers 14 residues. The CDR3 spells CASSSPASTDTQYF.

This CDR3 reads CASSQDHSGRYNEQFF. V gene TRBV4-1 combines with J gene TRBJ2-1; TCRdb selects TRBD2, and the lack of DNA leaves this call unchecked. CDR3 length: 16 amino acids. Germline values: CDR1 MGHRA, CDR2 YSYEKL.

This chain links TRBV7-2 with TRBJ2-2. Germline assignment: CDR1 SGHTA and CDR2 FQGNSA. CDR3 length equals 13 residues. The CDR3 loop reads CASRPVNTGELFF.

V and J are TRBV7-3 and TRBJ2-3; without DNA, the TCRdb call of TRBD2 cannot be checked. Looked up from germline, CDR1 is SGHTA and CDR2 is FQGTGA. The CDR3 totals 14 residues. CDR3: CASSLAGGIDTQYF.

The chain combines TRBV29-1 with TRBJ2-6; TCRdb proposes TRBD1, but this gene call is untestable without DNA. Germline values: CDR1 SQVTM, CDR2 ANQGSEA. This CDR3 is built from 16 residues. CDR3 sequence reads: CSIPGTGPSGANVLTF. Full variable domain (remainder filled in from reference TRBV29-1 and TRBJ2-6): SAVISQKPSRDICQRGTSLTIQCQVDSQVTMMFWYRQQPGQSLTLIATANQGSEATYESGFVIDKFPISRPNLTFSTLTVSNMSPEDSSIYLCSIPGTGPSGANVLTFGAGSRLTVL.

This rearrangement joins TRBV27 to TRBJ2-7; TCRdb's D call, TRBD1, is unchecked because there is no DNA. In germline, CDR1 is MNHEY, CDR2 SMNVEV (reference sequence). The CDR3 sequence is 14 residues long. This CDR3 reads CASMPGTGTYEQYF.

The chain employs TRBV19 and TRBJ1-5. Germline V gene sequence: CDR1 LNHDA, CDR2 SQIVND (reference sequence). There are 17 residues in the CDR3. This CDR3 is CASSRRQDLFSNQPQHF.

The chain's CDR3 is CASSFGDRRSNGYTF. J is TRBJ1-2 and V is TRBV27; TCRdb gives TRBD1 as the D gene, but with no DNA this cannot be confirmed. Germline CDR1 is MNHEY and CDR2 is SMNVEV (reference sequence). This CDR3 is 15 amino acids long.

The rearrangement links TRBV7-3 to TRBJ2-2; the D call from TCRdb, TRBD2, cannot be confirmed without DNA. The CDR3 totals 16 residues. The germline CDR1 and CDR2 sequences are SGHTA and FQGTGA. CDR3 region: CASSLTQRGDTGELFF.

The chain combines TRBV19 with TRBJ2-1; checking the TCRdb D call of TRBD2 is not possible without DNA. There are 19 residues in the CDR3. Germline CDR1 is LNHDA and CDR2 is SQIVND (reference sequence). The CDR3 is CASSMTGVAGEISYNEQFF.

This chain connects TRBV27 to TRBJ1-2. In germline, CDR1 is MNHEY, CDR2 SMNVEV (reference sequence). This CDR3 contains 15 residues. Here the CDR3 reads CASSRSQVVRYGYTF.

The chain has TRBV2 and TRBJ2-3; absent DNA, TCRdb's TRBD1 call cannot be checked. The length of the CDR3 is 15 residues. Germline CDR1 SNHLY, CDR2 FYNNEI. CDR3 protein: CASSGVRTSTDTQYF.

The gene calls are TRBV5-6 and TRBJ2-7; TCRdb's D gene call, TRBD1, goes unchecked for lack of DNA. CDR3 length: 17 residues. The germline gives CDR1 SGHDT, CDR2 YYEEEE. This chain's CDR3 is CASSYPPTGAHPYEQYF.

V gene TRBV6-5 combines with J gene TRBJ2-4; the D call of TRBD2 rests on TCRdb alone, since no DNA is present to check it. Germline loops: CDR1 MNHEY, CDR2 SVGAGI. The CDR3 is 16 residues long. The CDR3 is CASSYSKGLAGVVQYF.

The rearrangement uses TRBV19 and TRBJ2-3; as DNA is missing, the TRBD1 call by TCRdb cannot be tested. Germline loops: CDR1 LNHDA, CDR2 SQIVND (reference sequence). This CDR3 is built from 15 residues. CDR3 protein: CASSSGTTSTDTQYF.

The chain employs TRBV24-1 and TRBJ2-7. Germline V gene sequence: CDR1 KGHDR, CDR2 SFDVKD. The length of the CDR3 is 15 residues. The CDR3: CATSDPAGDFYEQYF.

This chain connects TRBV18 to TRBJ2-2. The CDR3 consists of 15 residues. Germline CDR1 and CDR2: KGHSH and LQKENI. The CDR3: CASSPPGGVPGELFF. Full variable domain (rest looked up from reference TRBV18 and TRBJ2-2): NAGVMQNPRHLVRRRGQEARLRCSPMKGHSHVYWYRQLPEEGLKFMVYLQKENIIDESGMPKERFSAEFPKEGPSILRIQQVVRGDSAAYFCASSPPGGVPGELFFGEGSRLTVL.

The V and J genes are TRBV11-2 and TRBJ1-1. Germline CDR1 and CDR2: SGHAT and FQNNGV. The CDR3 has 15 amino acids. CDR3 in amino acids: CASSVLGGGFTEAFF.

V is TRBV6-5 and J is TRBJ1-5. The CDR3 spans 15 residues. Looked up from germline, CDR1 is MNHEY and CDR2 is SVGAGI. The chain's CDR3 is CASSYILETNQPQHF.

The V and J genes are TRBV29-1 and TRBJ1-3; the D gene TCRdb calls, TRBD1, cannot be checked with no DNA. Germline V lookup: CDR1 SQVTM, CDR2 ANQGSEA. There are 13 residues in the CDR3. CDR3 region: CSVGQGDGNTIYF.